The sequence of this T cell receptor (beta chain) was determined in a study of T cell repertoires in cytomegalovirus infection. For the study at large: An indication of both CMV infection and matching HLA type came from public TCR beta signatures. Study-wide results and caveats: Dominating the ex vivo response were HLA-C-restricted CMV-specific TCR beta clonotypes.

The CDR3 extends over 13 amino acids. Germline CDR1 MNHEY, CDR2 SMNVEV (reference sequence). The V end lost 5 bases, the J end lost 4 bases, and 12 bases lay between the germline ends. Worth noting for this clonotype: What it binds is unknown.

TCRdb processed the reads anew with MiXCR; each CDR3 protein has one entry. The data show 500,000 or so distinct CDR3 sequences, with about 17% seen just once and roughly a quarter held by the top ten. The source material was CD8+ T cells from PBMCs. The receptor was derived from a human donor in good health (CMV status not recorded). Some clones in this sample may be carry-over from other donors' samples. This chain uses TRBV27 with TRBJ2-7; the D gene is possibly TRBD1 (6 bases). CDR3 DNA: TGTGCCAGCAGTACGGGACACCTATACGAGCAGTACTTC. It yields the protein CASSTGHLYEQYF.